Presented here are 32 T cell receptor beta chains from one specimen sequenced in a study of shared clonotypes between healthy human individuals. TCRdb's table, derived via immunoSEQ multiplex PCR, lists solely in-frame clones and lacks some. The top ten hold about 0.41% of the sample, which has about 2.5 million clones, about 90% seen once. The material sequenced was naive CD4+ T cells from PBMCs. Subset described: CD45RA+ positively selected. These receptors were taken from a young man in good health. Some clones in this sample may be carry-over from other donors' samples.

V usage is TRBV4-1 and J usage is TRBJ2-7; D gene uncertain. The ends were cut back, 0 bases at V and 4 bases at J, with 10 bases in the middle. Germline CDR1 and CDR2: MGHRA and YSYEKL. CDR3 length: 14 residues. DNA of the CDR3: TGCGCCAGCAGCCAAGACTCTTTCGTGTACGAGCAGTACTTC. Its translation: CASSQDSFVYEQYF.

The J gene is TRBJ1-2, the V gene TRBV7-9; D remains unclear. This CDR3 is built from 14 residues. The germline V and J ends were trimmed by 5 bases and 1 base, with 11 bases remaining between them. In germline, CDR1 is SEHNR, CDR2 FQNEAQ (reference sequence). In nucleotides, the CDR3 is TGTGCCAGCAGCCCGAGGACGGATAACTATGGCTACACCTTC. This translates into CASSPRTDNYGYTF.

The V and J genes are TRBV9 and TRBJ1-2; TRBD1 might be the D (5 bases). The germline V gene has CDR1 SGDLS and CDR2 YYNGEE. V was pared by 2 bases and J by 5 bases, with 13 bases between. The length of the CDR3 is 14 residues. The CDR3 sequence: CASSVGDPGYGYTF. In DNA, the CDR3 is TGTGCCAGCAGCGTCGGGGACCCGGGGTATGGCTACACCTTC.

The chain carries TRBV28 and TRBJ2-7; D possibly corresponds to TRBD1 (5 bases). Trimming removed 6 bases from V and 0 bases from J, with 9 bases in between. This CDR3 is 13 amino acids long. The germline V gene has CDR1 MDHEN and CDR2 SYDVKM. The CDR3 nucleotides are TGTGCCAGCAGGACAGACAACTCCTACGAGCAGTACTTC. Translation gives CASRTDNSYEQYF.

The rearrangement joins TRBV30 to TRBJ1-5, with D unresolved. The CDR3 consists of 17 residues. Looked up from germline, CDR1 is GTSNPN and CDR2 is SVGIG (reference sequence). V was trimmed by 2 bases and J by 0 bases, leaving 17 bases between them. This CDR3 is CAWSMGYRGDSNQPQHF. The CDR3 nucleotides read TGTGCCTGGAGTATGGGGTACCGGGGAGATAGCAATCAGCCCCAGCATTTT.

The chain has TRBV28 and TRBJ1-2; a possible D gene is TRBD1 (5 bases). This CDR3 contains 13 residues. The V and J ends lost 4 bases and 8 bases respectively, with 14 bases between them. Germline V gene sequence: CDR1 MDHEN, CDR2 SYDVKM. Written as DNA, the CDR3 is TGTGCCAGCAGTTACGGGCAGGGTAGCGGCTACACCTTC. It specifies CASSYGQGSGYTF.

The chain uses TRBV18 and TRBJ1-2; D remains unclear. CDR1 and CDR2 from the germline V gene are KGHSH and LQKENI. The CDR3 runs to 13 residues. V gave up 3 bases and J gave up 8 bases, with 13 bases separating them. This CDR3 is CASSPPGVAGYTF. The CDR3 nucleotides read TGTGCCAGCTCACCCCCTGGGGTTGCAGGCTACACCTTC.

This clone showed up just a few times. As DNA, the CDR3 is TGTGCCAGCAGCTTAGTATCGGCCGGGGAGCTGTTTTTT. It specifies CASSLVSAGELFF. The rearrangement links TRBV11-2 to TRBJ2-2; D unclear. The germline V gene has CDR1 SGHAT and CDR2 FQNNGV. The CDR3 length is 13 residues. With 1 base removed from V and 6 bases from J, the gap between germline ends came to 6 bases.

CDR3 in amino acids: CSVQGGDYGYTF. Here the CDR3 DNA reads TGCAGCGTTCAGGGAGGTGACTATGGCTACACCTTC. The chain is built from TRBV29-1 and TRBJ1-2; tentatively, D is TRBD1 (5 bases). In germline, CDR1 is SQVTM, CDR2 ANQGSEA. This CDR3 is 12 amino acids long. V was clipped by 5 bases and J by 3 bases, with 10 bases between them.

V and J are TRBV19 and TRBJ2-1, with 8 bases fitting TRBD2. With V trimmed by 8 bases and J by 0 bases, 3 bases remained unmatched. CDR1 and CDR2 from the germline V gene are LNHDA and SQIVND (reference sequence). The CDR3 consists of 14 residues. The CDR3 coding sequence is TGTGCCAGTCAGGGACTAGACTCCTACAATGAGCAGTTCTTC. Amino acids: CASQGLDSYNEQFF.

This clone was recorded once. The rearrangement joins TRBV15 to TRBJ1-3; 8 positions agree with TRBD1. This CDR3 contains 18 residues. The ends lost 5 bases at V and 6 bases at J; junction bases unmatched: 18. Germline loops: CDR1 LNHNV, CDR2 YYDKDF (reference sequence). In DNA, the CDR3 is TGTGCCACCAGCCGTCGCCTCTGGACAGGGCCATTGAAAAACACCATATATTTT. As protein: CATSRRLWTGPLKNTIYF.

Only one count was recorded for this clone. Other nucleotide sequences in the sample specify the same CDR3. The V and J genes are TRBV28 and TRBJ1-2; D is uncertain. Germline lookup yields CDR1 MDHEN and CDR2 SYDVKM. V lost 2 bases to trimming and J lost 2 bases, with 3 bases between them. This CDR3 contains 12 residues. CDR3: CASSLANYGYTF. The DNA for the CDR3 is TGTGCCAGCAGTTTAGCGAACTATGGCTACACCTTC.

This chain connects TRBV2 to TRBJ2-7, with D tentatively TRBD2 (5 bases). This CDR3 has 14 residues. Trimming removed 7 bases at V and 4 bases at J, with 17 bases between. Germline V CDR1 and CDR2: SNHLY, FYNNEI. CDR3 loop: CASKDREAEYEQYF. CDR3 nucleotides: TGTGCCAGCAAGGACCGGGAAGCCGAATACGAGCAGTACTTC. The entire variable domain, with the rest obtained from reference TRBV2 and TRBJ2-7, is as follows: EPEVTQTPSHQVTQMGQEVILRCVPISNHLYFYWYRQILGQKVEFLVSFYNNEISEKSEIFDDQFSVERPDGSNFTLKIRSTKLEDSAMYFCASKDREAEYEQYFGPGTRLTVT.

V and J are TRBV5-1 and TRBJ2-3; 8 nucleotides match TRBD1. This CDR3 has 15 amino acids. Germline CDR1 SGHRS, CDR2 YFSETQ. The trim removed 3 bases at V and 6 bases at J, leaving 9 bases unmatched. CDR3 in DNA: TGCGCCAGCAGCTCCGACCCCACAGGGGGGGATACGCAGTATTTT. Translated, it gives CASSSDPTGGDTQYF.

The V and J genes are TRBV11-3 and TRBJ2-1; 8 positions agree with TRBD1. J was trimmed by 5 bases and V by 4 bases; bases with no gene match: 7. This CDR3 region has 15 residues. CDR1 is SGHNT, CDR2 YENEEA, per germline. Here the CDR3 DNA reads TGTGCCAGCAGCTCCGGACAGGGACGGGACAATGAGCAGTTCTTC. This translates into CASSSGQGRDNEQFF.

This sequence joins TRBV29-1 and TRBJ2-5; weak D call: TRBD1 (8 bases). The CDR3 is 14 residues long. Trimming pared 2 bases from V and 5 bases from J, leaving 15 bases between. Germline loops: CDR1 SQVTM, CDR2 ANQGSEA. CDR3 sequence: CSVELVQGGETQYF. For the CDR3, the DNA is TGCAGCGTTGAACTAGTACAGGGGGGGGAGACCCAGTACTTC.

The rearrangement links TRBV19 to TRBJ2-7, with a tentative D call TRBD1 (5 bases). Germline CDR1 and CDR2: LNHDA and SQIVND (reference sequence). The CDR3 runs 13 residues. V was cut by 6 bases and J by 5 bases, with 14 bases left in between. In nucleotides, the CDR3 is TGTGCCAGTAGCAAACCGCCCAGGGACGAGCAGTACTTC. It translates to CASSKPPRDEQYF.

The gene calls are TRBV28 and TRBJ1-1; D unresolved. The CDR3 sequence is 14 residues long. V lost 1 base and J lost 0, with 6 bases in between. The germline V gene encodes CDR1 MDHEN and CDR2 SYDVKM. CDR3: CASSLSAMNTEAFF. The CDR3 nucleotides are TGTGCCAGCAGTTTATCAGCGATGAACACTGAAGCTTTCTTT.

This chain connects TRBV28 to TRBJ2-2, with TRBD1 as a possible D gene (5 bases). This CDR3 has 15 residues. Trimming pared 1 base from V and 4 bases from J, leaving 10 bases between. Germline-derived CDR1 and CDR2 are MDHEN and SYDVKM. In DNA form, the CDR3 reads TGTGCCAGCAGTTTATTTGACAGCGCCACCGGGGAGCTGTTTTTT. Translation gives CASSLFDSATGELFF.

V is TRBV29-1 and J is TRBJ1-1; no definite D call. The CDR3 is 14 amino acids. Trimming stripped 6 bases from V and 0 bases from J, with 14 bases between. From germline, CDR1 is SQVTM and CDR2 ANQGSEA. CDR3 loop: CSVPGPTLNTEAFF. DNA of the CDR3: TGCAGCGTGCCGGGCCCTACTCTGAACACTGAAGCTTTCTTT.

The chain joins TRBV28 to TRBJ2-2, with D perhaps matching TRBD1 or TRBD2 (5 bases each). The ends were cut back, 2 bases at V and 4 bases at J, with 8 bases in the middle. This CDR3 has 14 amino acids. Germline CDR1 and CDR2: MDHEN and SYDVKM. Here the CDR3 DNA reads TGTGCCAGCAGTTTAGGGACGGGCACCGGGGAGCTGTTTTTT. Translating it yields CASSLGTGTGELFF.

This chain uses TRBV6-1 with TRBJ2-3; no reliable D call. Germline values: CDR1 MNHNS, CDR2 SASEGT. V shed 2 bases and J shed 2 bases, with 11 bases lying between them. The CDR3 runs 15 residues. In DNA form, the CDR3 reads TGTGCCAGCAGTGAATCCGGGCTAGACACAGATACGCAGTATTTT. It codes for CASSESGLDTDTQYF.

As DNA, the CDR3 is TGTGCCAGCAGCGACAGGGAGACTTTCTTTAACTATGGCTACACCTTC. Its translation: CASSDRETFFNYGYTF. This sequence joins TRBV7-9 and TRBJ1-2; TRBD1 aligns across 7 bases. Per germline, CDR1 SEHNR and CDR2 FQNEAQ (reference sequence). With V trimmed by 5 bases and J by 1 base, 10 bases remained unmatched. There are 16 residues in the CDR3.

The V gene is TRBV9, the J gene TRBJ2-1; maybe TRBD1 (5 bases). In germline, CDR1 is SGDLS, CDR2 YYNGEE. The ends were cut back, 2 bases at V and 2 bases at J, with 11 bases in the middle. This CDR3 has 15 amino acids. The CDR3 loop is CASSVGQIPYNEQFF. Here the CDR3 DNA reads TGTGCCAGCAGCGTCGGACAAATCCCCTACAATGAGCAGTTCTTC.

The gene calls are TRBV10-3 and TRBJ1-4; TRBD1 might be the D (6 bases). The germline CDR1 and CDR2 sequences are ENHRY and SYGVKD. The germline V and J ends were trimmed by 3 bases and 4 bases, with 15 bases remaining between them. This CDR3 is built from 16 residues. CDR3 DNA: TGTGCCATCAGTGATTATAGGGGGGGTTTTAATGAAAAACTGTTTTTT. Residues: CAISDYRGGFNEKLFF.

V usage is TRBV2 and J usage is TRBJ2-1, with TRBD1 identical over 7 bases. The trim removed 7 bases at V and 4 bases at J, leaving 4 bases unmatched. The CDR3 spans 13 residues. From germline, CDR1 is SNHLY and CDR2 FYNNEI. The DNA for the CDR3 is TGTGCCAGCAACCGACAGGGTTACAATGAGCAGTTCTTC. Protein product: CASNRQGYNEQFF.

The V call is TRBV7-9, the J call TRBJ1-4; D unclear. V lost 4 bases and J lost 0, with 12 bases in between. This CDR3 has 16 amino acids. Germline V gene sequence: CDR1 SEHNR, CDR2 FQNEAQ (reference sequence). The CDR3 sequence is CASSSPWRSTNEKLFF. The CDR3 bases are TGTGCCAGCAGCTCCCCGTGGAGATCAACTAATGAAAAACTGTTTTTT.

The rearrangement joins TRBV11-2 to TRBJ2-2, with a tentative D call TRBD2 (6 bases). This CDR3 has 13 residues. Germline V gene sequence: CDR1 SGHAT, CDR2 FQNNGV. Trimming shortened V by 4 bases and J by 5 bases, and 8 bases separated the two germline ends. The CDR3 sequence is CASSSGVTGELFF. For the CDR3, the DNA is TGTGCCAGCAGCTCGGGGGTGACCGGGGAGCTGTTTTTT.

The CDR3 DNA reads TGCGCCAGCAGTATAACTAACTATGGCTACACCTTC. Residues: CASSITNYGYTF. This chain joins TRBV5-1 and TRBJ1-2; D is undetermined. Trimming left V 5 bases short and J 0 bases short, with 5 bases between. CDR1 SGHRS and CDR2 YFSETQ come from the germline V gene. The length of the CDR3 is 12 residues.

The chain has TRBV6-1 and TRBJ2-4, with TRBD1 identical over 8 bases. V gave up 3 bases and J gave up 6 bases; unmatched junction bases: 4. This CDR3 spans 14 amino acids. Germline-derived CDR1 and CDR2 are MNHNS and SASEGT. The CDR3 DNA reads TGTGCCAGCAGTGATGGACAGGGTAGAAACATTCAGTACTTC. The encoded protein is CASSDGQGRNIQYF.

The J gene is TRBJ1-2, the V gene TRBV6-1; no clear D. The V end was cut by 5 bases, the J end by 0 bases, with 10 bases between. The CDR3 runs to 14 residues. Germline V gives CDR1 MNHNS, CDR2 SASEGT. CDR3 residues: CASSKQLANYGYTF. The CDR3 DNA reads TGTGCCAGCAGTAAACAGTTAGCTAACTATGGCTACACCTTC.

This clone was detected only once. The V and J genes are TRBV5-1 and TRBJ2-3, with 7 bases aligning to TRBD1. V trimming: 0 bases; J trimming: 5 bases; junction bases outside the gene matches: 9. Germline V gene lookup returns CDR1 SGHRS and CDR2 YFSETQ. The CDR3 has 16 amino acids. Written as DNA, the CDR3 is TGCGCCAGCAGCTTGGCCCACAGGGGATTAGGAGATACGCAGTATTTT. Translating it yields CASSLAHRGLGDTQYF. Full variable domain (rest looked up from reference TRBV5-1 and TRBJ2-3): KAGVTQTPRYLIKTRGQQVTLSCSPISGHRSVSWYQQTPGQGLQFLFEYFSETQRNKGNFPGRFSGRQFSNSRSEMNVSTLELGDSALYLCASSLAHRGLGDTQYFGPGTRLTVL.